What follows are 26 T cell receptor beta chains derived from one specimen sequenced in a study of T cell responses to AZD1222 COVID-19 vaccine. The data were produced by immunoSEQ multiplex PCR, yet TCRdb's version contains in-frame clones alone and is incomplete. This table has about 69,000 clones, roughly 80% appearing once. The specimen was peripheral blood, collected 28 days after the second AZD1222 dose. These receptors originate from an adult who received the AZD1222 COVID-19 vaccine.

This clone turned up a few times. The chain couples TRBV2 to TRBJ2-7; the D is unclear. This CDR3 is built from 11 residues. Germline CDR1 SNHLY, CDR2 FYNNEI. V dropped 3 bases and J dropped 7 bases, with 7 bases sitting between them. CDR3 in DNA: TGTGCCAGCAGTGATCCCCGAGAGCAGTACTTC. Its protein product is CASSDPREQYF.

This clone appeared a few times. This chain joins TRBV19 and TRBJ1-1; TRBD1 aligns across 8 bases. The CDR3 runs 12 residues. CDR1 LNHDA and CDR2 SQIVND come from the germline V gene (reference sequence). The trim removed 2 bases at V and 8 bases at J, leaving 1 base unmatched. The CDR3 sequence is CASSIRQGEAFF. The DNA of the CDR3 is TGTGCCAGTAGTATACGACAGGGGGAAGCTTTCTTT.

The chain employs TRBV11-3 and TRBJ1-1; D unclear. Germline V CDR1 and CDR2: SGHNT, YENEEA. This CDR3 has 13 amino acids. V lost 2 bases and J 7 bases, leaving 11 bases between the germline ends. The CDR3 is CASSLTWEVEAFF. In nucleotides, the CDR3 is TGTGCCAGCAGCTTAACTTGGGAGGTTGAAGCTTTCTTT.

The chain links TRBV15 to TRBJ1-2; possible D gene TRBD1, 6 bases. Germline-derived CDR1 and CDR2 are LNHNV and YYDKDF (reference sequence). Trimming stripped 0 bases from V and 5 bases from J, with 13 bases between. This CDR3 contains 15 residues. Here the CDR3 reads CATSRDQQGRYGYTF. CDR3 bases: TGTGCCACCAGCAGAGATCAACAGGGAAGGTATGGCTACACCTTC.

This clone was observed a single time. V and J are TRBV3-1 (or the pseudogene TRBV3-2) and TRBJ1-2; no clear D. V was pared by 4 bases and J by 4 bases, with 16 bases between. Per germline, CDR1 LGHDT and CDR2 YNNKEL (reference sequence). The length of the CDR3 is 15 residues. The CDR3 DNA follows: TGTGCCAGCAGCCGTGGGCTGGGTTCGAGCTATGGCTACACCTTC. It specifies CASSRGLGSSYGYTF.

This rearrangement joins TRBV27 to TRBJ1-4, with D possibly TRBD1 on 6 matching bases. With 5 bases removed from V and 7 bases from J, the gap between germline ends came to 14 bases. CDR3 length: 14 residues. The germline V gene encodes CDR1 MNHEY and CDR2 SMNVEV (reference sequence). The DNA for the CDR3 is TGTGCCAGCAGTGATCTGGGGGCGCGTGAAAAACTGTTTTTT. Amino acids: CASSDLGAREKLFF.

The CDR3 spells CASSLLQRVAGANVLTF. CDR3 in DNA: TGTGCCAGCAGCTTACTACAGAGGGTAGCTGGGGCCAACGTCCTGACTTTC. The chain joins TRBV7-2 to TRBJ2-6; D may be TRBD2 (5 bases). Trimming took 2 bases from V and 2 from J, leaving 13 bases between them. The CDR3 has 17 amino acids. CDR1 is SGHTA and CDR2 is FQGNSA in the germline V gene.

This clone was recorded a few times. This sequence joins TRBV19 and TRBJ1-5; D might be TRBD1 (6 bases). The V end was cut by 5 bases, the J end by 5 bases, with 13 bases between. Germline lookup yields CDR1 LNHDA and CDR2 SQIVND (reference sequence). The CDR3 covers 14 residues. CDR3 region: CASSLRTVDQPQHF. In nucleotides, the CDR3 is TGTGCCAGTAGTCTCCGGACAGTAGATCAGCCCCAGCATTTT.

This clone was seen just once. This chain uses TRBV30 with TRBJ2-3; D unclear. CDR3 size: 14 residues. Germline-derived CDR1 and CDR2 are GTSNPN and SVGIG (reference sequence). CDR3 amino acids: CAYEILGSQNTQYF. For the CDR3, the DNA is TGTGCTTATGAGATATTGGGGTCCCAAAATACGCAGTATTTT.

V gene TRBV6-5 combines with J gene TRBJ1-2; unclear D gene. The CDR3 spans 13 residues. Trimming took 6 bases from V and 3 from J, leaving 11 bases between them. Looked up from germline, CDR1 is MNHEY and CDR2 is SVGAGI. The CDR3, as DNA: TGTGCCAGCAGAAACTGGGAGGACTATGGCTACACCTTC. Its translation: CASRNWEDYGYTF.

This chain connects TRBV19 to TRBJ1-5, with TRBD1 as a possible D gene (5 bases). Germline assignment: CDR1 LNHDA and CDR2 SQIVND (reference sequence). The ends were cut back, 5 bases at V and 5 bases at J, with 10 bases in the middle. The CDR3 has 13 amino acids. CDR3 sequence reads: CASSRTYYQPQHF. The CDR3 DNA reads as TGTGCCAGTAGTCGGACATATTATCAGCCCCAGCATTTT. Full variable domain (missing parts from reference TRBV19 and TRBJ1-5): DGGITQSPKYLFRKEGQNVTLSCEQNLNHDAMYWYRQDPGQGLRLIYYSQIVNDFQKGDIAEGYSVSREKKESFPLTVTSAQKNPTAFYLCASSRTYYQPQHFGDGTRLSIL.

This clone came up a few times. In nucleotides, the CDR3 is TGTGCCAGCAGCGTAGGAGGGCGGCGGGCCGCAGATACGCAGTATTTT. This gives the protein CASSVGGRRAADTQYF. The genes are TRBV9 and TRBJ2-3; the D gene is possibly TRBD2 (5 bases). CDR1 is SGDLS, CDR2 YYNGEE, per germline. This CDR3 spans 16 amino acids. V lost 0 bases, J lost 4 bases, and 15 bases lay in between.

This clone was counted once. The rearrangement uses TRBV19 and TRBJ2-3; 10 bases agree with TRBD2. The V gene's germline CDR1 is LNHDA and CDR2 SQIVND (reference sequence). CDR3 size: 16 residues. The trim removed 6 bases at V and 4 bases at J, leaving 10 bases unmatched. The CDR3 sequence: CASRPLAGEYADTQYF. In DNA, the CDR3 is TGTGCCAGTAGACCCCTAGCGGGAGAATATGCAGATACGCAGTATTTT.

The chain combines TRBV30 with TRBJ1-6; D remains ambiguous. This CDR3 is 13 amino acids long. V shed 4 bases and J shed 9 bases, with 13 bases lying between them. Germline loops: CDR1 GTSNPN, CDR2 SVGIG (reference sequence). This chain's CDR3 is CAWNKGLGSPLHF. CDR3 nucleotide sequence: TGTGCCTGGAACAAGGGTTTGGGTTCACCCCTCCACTTT.

The chain uses TRBV10-2 and TRBJ1-3; TRBD1 agrees at 7 bases. With 4 bases clipped from V and 4 bases from J, the junction kept 4 bases outside the gene matches. CDR3 size: 14 residues. In germline, CDR1 is WSHSY, CDR2 SAAADI. The CDR3 nucleotides read TGCGCCAGCAGTGCTGACAGGGTGGGAAACACCATATATTTT. Protein: CASSADRVGNTIYF.

J is TRBJ2-7 and V is TRBV6-5; 9 nucleotides match TRBD2. V shed 2 bases and J 2 bases; nucleotides not matched to a gene: 7. There are 16 residues in the CDR3. The V gene's germline CDR1 is MNHEY and CDR2 SVGAGI. The CDR3 nucleotides read TGTGCCAGCAGTTACCGGCGGCTAGCGGGGACCTACGAGCAGTACTTC. Its protein is CASSYRRLAGTYEQYF.

The chain couples TRBV20-1 to TRBJ2-1, with D perhaps matching TRBD2 (5 bases). V lost 3 bases, J lost 7 bases, and 10 bases lay in between. This CDR3 has 12 amino acids. CDR1 is DFQATT, CDR2 SNEGSKA, per germline (reference sequence). The CDR3 region has the DNA TGCAGTGCTAGTAAAGGAGGTAATGAGCAGTTCTTC. Translated, it gives CSASKGGNEQFF.

This chain connects TRBV3-1 (or the pseudogene TRBV3-2) to TRBJ2-1; 11 bases map to TRBD2. Per germline, CDR1 LGHDT and CDR2 YNNKEL (reference sequence). The CDR3 covers 15 residues. Germline trimming cut 3 bases from V and 4 bases from J; bases unmatched to any gene: 2. The CDR3 sequence is CASSHLAGGYNEQFF. The CDR3 DNA is TGTGCCAGCAGCCATCTAGCGGGGGGATACAATGAGCAGTTCTTC.

J is TRBJ1-1 and V is TRBV4-1; 9 nucleotides line up with TRBD1. The germline V gene encodes CDR1 MGHRA and CDR2 YSYEKL. The CDR3 has 14 residues. Germline trimming cut 3 bases from V and 6 bases from J; bases unmatched to any gene: 5. DNA for the CDR3: TGCGCCAGCAGCCATGGGACAGGGTTACCTGAAGCTTTCTTT. Protein sequence: CASSHGTGLPEAFF.

This clone was seen a handful of times. This chain uses TRBV29-1 with TRBJ1-4; D is unresolved. This CDR3 is 12 amino acids long. Germline CDR1 is SQVTM and CDR2 is ANQGSEA. The V gene lost 4 bases and the J gene lost 8 bases, with 11 bases spanning the gap. CDR3 bases: TGCAGCGTTGGCGGTGGTGGCGAAAAACTGTTTTTT. This gives the protein CSVGGGGEKLFF.

The chain links TRBV18 to TRBJ2-1; the D is unclear. The CDR3 is 13 amino acids. V lost 0 bases and J 7 bases, leaving 7 bases between the germline ends. Germline V lookup: CDR1 KGHSH, CDR2 LQKENI. CDR3 amino acids: CASSPPVRNEQFF. The CDR3 nucleotides read TGTGCCAGCTCACCACCGGTAAGGAATGAGCAGTTCTTC.

The V and J genes are TRBV6-6 and TRBJ1-5; 7 positions match TRBD1. The CDR3 has 16 residues. Germline trimming cut 8 bases from V and 3 bases from J; bases unmatched to any gene: 13. Germline assignment: CDR1 MNHNY and CDR2 SVGAGI (reference sequence). The CDR3: CASLGGQTGPNQPQHF. DNA of the CDR3: TGTGCCAGCCTTGGGGGACAGACAGGGCCCAATCAGCCCCAGCATTTT.

The chain combines TRBV18 with TRBJ2-3, with TRBD1 matching 8 bases. This CDR3 is 15 amino acids long. Losses at the gene ends were 4 bases for V and 3 bases for J; bases not matched to a gene: 6. In germline, CDR1 is KGHSH, CDR2 LQKENI. CDR3 amino acids: CASSHGQGWTDTQYF. The DNA of the CDR3 is TGTGCCAGCTCACACGGACAGGGATGGACAGATACGCAGTATTTT.

This chain uses TRBV5-1 with TRBJ2-5; 8 bases map to TRBD1. CDR1 SGHRS and CDR2 YFSETQ come from the germline V gene. The CDR3 is 14 residues long. The J segment lost 2 bases and the V segment lost 4 bases, leaving 4 bases of the junction unmatched. The DNA for the CDR3 is TGCGCCAGCAGCCTTCGGGACAGGCAAGAGACCCAGTACTTC. Encoded protein: CASSLRDRQETQYF.

This chain links TRBV7-2 with TRBJ1-2, with 10 bases lining up with TRBD1. The CDR3 runs to 14 residues. V lost 6 bases, J lost 7 bases, and 8 bases stayed unmatched. CDR1 is SGHTA, CDR2 FQGNSA, per germline. CDR3 sequence reads: CASSMTGGAGGYTF. The CDR3 DNA follows: TGTGCCAGCAGTATGACAGGGGGCGCGGGTGGCTACACCTTC.

The chain couples TRBV5-1 to TRBJ1-1; tentatively, D is TRBD1 (5 bases). Germline-derived CDR1 and CDR2 are SGHRS and YFSETQ. This CDR3 has 13 amino acids. V lost 4 bases, J lost 5 bases, and 12 bases lay in between. The CDR3 sequence is CASSQLEGTEAFF. The CDR3 DNA is TGCGCCAGCAGCCAGTTGGAGGGGACTGAAGCTTTCTTT.